This T cell receptor (beta chain) was found in a study of blood T cell repertoires in COVID-19. Trimming pared 2 bases from V and 7 bases from J, leaving 21 bases between. The CDR3 is 17 residues long. The germline gives CDR1 SGHRS, CDR2 YFSETQ. Original handling: Researchers report that nucleated cell counts were estimated from reference gene primer amplification. Sequenced by immunoSEQ multiplex PCR; TCRdb stores in-frame clones only, minus some. Clone size and the V and J calls come from that table; the DNA yielded D and trimming. Found here are about 88,000 clones, around 88% of them singletons; the top ten hold 18%.

The receptor comes from a woman aged 55 to 70 with COVID-19, enrolled during active disease. Sample: peripheral blood. The gene calls are TRBV5-1 and TRBJ2-2; D is perhaps TRBD2 (7 bases). The CDR3 bases are TGCGCCAGCAGCTTTTCTTCCGGGGGGCCCAGCGTCGGGGAGCTGTTTTTT. Translated: CASSFSSGGPSVGELFF.